This note documents a single TCR beta chain sequence. There were only Caucasian adults among the donors, and all lived in Nashville, Tennessee. Profiling relied on immunoSEQ multiplex PCR, and the TCRdb table lists in-frame clones only, not all of them. The sample carries about 990,000 clones, around 78% recorded once. The sample is drawn from a study of shared clonotypes between healthy human individuals. Per germline, CDR1 SGHRS and CDR2 YFSETQ. The CDR3 has 14 residues. V gave up 4 bases and J gave up 1 base, with 11 bases separating them. This clonotype was sampled from a man aged 18 to 30 in good health. Some clones in this sample may be carry-over from other donors' samples. Sequencing used memory CD4+ T cells from PBMCs. Subset specified: CD45RA-negative fraction. This sequence joins TRBV5-1 and TRBJ2-5, with D possibly TRBD1 on 6 matching bases. DNA of the CDR3: TGCGCCAGCAGCGAGACAGGTTTCCAAGAGACCCAGTACTTC. This gives the protein CASSETGFQETQYF.